This TCR beta chain was retrieved from a study of T-cell reconstitution after alpha-beta-depleted transplantation in children. Preparation of the TCRbeta library used unique molecular identifiers. TCRdb ran MiXCR on the PCR reads and lists one entry per CDR3 protein. The sample has 200,000 to 250,000 distinct CDR3 sequences, roughly 9% seen once. In this sample, this clonotype turned up a few times. Germline loops: CDR1 SNHLY, CDR2 FYNNEI. This CDR3 is built from 14 residues. V dropped 5 bases and J dropped 6; count of bases not matched to a gene: 4. The sequences come from PBMCs from the stem cell graft donor, collected from the stem cell graft. This sequence joins TRBV2 and TRBJ1-2, with TRBD1 identical over 12 bases. This clonotype was obtained from a human donor who donated a stem cell graft to a child with acute lymphoblastic leukemia. DNA of the CDR3: TGTGCCAGCAGTCGGGACAGGGGGCGGGATGGCTACACCTTC. Its protein is CASSRDRGRDGYTF.